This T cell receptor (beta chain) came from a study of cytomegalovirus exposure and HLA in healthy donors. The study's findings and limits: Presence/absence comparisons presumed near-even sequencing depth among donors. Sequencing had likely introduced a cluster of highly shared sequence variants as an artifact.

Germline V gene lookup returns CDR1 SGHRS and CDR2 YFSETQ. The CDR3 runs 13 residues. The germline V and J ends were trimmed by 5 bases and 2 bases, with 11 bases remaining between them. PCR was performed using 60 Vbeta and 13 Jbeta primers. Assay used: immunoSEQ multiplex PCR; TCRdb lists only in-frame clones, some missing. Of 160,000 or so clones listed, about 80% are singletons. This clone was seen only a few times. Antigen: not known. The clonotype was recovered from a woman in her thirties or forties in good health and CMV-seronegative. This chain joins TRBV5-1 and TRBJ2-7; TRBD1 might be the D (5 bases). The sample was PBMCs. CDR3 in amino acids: CASSLQGTYEQYF. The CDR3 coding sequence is TGCGCCAGCAGTCTCCAGGGTACCTACGAGCAGTACTTC.